The next 23 T cell receptor beta chains were all read from a single sample in a study of blood T cell repertoires in COVID-19 (dated by TCRdb to the early 2020s). Library preparation used the immunoSEQ multiplex PCR assay. Imported from immuneACCESS, the table was reduced by TCRdb to in-frame sequences with V and J called. These copies leave out some clones; in studies compared against another copy, an unresolved V gene accounts for under half, and the cause of the remainder is not known. The sample table lists fewer than 110,000 clones, around 89% of them with a count of one. The ten top clones hold under 5.5% of the sample. Sequenced sample: peripheral blood. All receptors come from a man aged 40-55 years with active or convalescent COVID-19.

The V gene is TRBV27, the J gene TRBJ2-7, with 7 bases matching TRBD1. Trimming at V came to 3 bases and at J to 1 base, leaving 0 bases not matched to a gene. Looked up from germline, CDR1 is MNHEY and CDR2 is SMNVEV (reference sequence). The CDR3 extends over 13 amino acids. CDR3: CASSLTGSYEQYF. CDR3 DNA: TGTGCCAGCAGTTTGACAGGGTCCTACGAGCAGTACTTC.

The chain recombines TRBV6-5 with TRBJ2-1; the match to TRBD1 covers 9 bases. V was clipped by 4 bases and J by 4 bases; unmatched bases: 2. The CDR3 covers 14 residues. Germline CDR1 reads MNHEY; CDR2 reads SVGAGI. CDR3 DNA sequence: TGTGCCAGCAGTTCCGGGACAGGGTACAATGAGCAGTTCTTC. Translated, it gives CASSSGTGYNEQFF.

CDR3 DNA: TGTGCCAGCAGTTCTGCAGATACGCAGTATTTT. Its protein is CASSSADTQYF. This chain joins TRBV6-2 or TRBV6-3 and TRBJ2-3, with D uncertain. Per the germline V gene, CDR1 is MNHEY and CDR2 is SVGEGT. The V gene lost 4 bases and the J gene lost 4 bases, with 3 bases spanning the gap. This CDR3 spans 11 amino acids.

The chain recombines TRBV7-2 with TRBJ2-7; the match to TRBD2 covers 9 bases. The CDR3 has 16 amino acids. V was pared by 0 bases and J by 3 bases, with 6 bases of the junction left unmatched. Germline CDR1 SGHTA, CDR2 FQGNSA. CDR3 protein: CASSLARGGSGYEQYF. In nucleotides, the CDR3 is TGTGCCAGCAGCTTAGCGCGGGGGGGAAGCGGCTACGAGCAGTACTTC.

V and J are TRBV28 and TRBJ1-4; D is possibly TRBD1 (5 bases). Trimming removed 6 bases at V and 12 bases at J, with 23 bases between. The germline V gene encodes CDR1 MDHEN and CDR2 SYDVKM. The CDR3 has 15 residues. The CDR3 reads CASSPLWGVNSELFF. The CDR3 DNA reads TGTGCCAGCAGCCCTCTCTGGGGGGTCAACTCGGAACTGTTTTTT. Full variable domain (outside the CDR3, taken from reference TRBV28 and TRBJ1-4): DVKVTQSSRYLVKRTGEKVFLECVQDMDHENMFWYRQDPGLGLRLIYFSYDVKMKEKGDIPEGYSVSREKKERFSLILESASTNQTSMYLCASSPLWGVNSELFFGSGTQLSVL.

The chain has TRBV6-5 and TRBJ1-2; 9 nucleotides agree with TRBD1. Losses at the gene ends were 6 bases for V and 7 bases for J; bases not matched to a gene: 6. This CDR3 has 13 residues. Germline V gene lookup returns CDR1 MNHEY and CDR2 SVGAGI. In DNA form, the CDR3 reads TGTGCCAGCAGACCACAGGGGGCGGGTGGCTACACCTTC. This sequence encodes CASRPQGAGGYTF.

The rearrangement joins TRBV30 to TRBJ1-6; a weak D match, TRBD1 (6 bases). Trimming took 3 bases from V and 16 from J, leaving 16 bases between them. Germline CDR1 reads GTSNPN; CDR2 reads SVGIG (reference sequence). The CDR3 contains 12 residues. The DNA of the CDR3 is TGTGCCTGGAGCCTCTCGGACAGAGAGCTCCACTTT. Its protein is CAWSLSDRELHF.

V and J are TRBV27 and TRBJ2-3, with 10 bases aligning to TRBD1. Germline loops: CDR1 MNHEY, CDR2 SMNVEV (reference sequence). Trimming cost V 0 bases and J 3 bases; bases outside gene matches: 3. The CDR3 contains 16 residues. The CDR3 reads CASSLSWDRGTDTQYF. Written as DNA, the CDR3 is TGTGCCAGCAGTTTATCGTGGGACAGGGGTACAGATACGCAGTATTTT.

This clone was observed a single time. The chain uses TRBV7-3 and TRBJ1-2, with a weak D call TRBD1 (5 bases). Trimming took off 4 bases at V and 4 bases at J, with 13 bases between the two ends. Germline V gene lookup returns CDR1 SGHTA and CDR2 FQGTGA. The CDR3 loop spans 14 amino acids. This chain's CDR3 is CASSYGGEGYGYTF. For the CDR3, the DNA is TGTGCCAGCAGCTACGGGGGAGAGGGCTATGGCTACACCTTC.

This chain joins TRBV19 and TRBJ2-2, with D tentatively TRBD2 (5 bases). This CDR3 region has 15 residues. CDR1 and CDR2 from the germline V gene are LNHDA and SQIVND (reference sequence). V gave up 3 bases and J gave up 4 bases, with 12 bases separating them. In nucleotides, the CDR3 is TGTGCCAGTAGTATTGGTGCGGGTATCACCGGGGAGCTGTTTTTT. This translates into CASSIGAGITGELFF. Together with reference TRBV19 and TRBJ2-2, the CDR3 gives the full variable domain: DGGITQSPKYLFRKEGQNVTLSCEQNLNHDAMYWYRQDPGQGLRLIYYSQIVNDFQKGDIAEGYSVSREKKESFPLTVTSAQKNPTAFYLCASSIGAGITGELFFGEGSRLTVL.

The rearrangement links TRBV6-1 to TRBJ1-1, with TRBD1 matching 9 bases. Germline V gives CDR1 MNHNS, CDR2 SASEGT. This CDR3 is 16 amino acids long. V was pared by 1 base and J by 1 base, with 4 bases of the junction left unmatched. CDR3 amino acids: CASSEGVGQGNTEAFF. DNA for the CDR3: TGTGCCAGCAGTGAAGGAGTGGGACAGGGGAACACTGAAGCTTTCTTT.

The chain recombines TRBV9 with TRBJ2-1; TRBD2 might be the D (6 bases). The CDR3 loop spans 18 amino acids. The germline V gene has CDR1 SGDLS and CDR2 YYNGEE. Trimming removed 2 bases at V and 0 bases at J, with 18 bases between. The CDR3 reads CASSVRHSGGSSYNEQFF. In DNA form, the CDR3 reads TGTGCCAGCAGCGTCAGACATTCTGGGGGGAGCTCCTACAATGAGCAGTTCTTC.

Written as DNA, the CDR3 is TGCGCCAGCAGCGAAGCCCCGACAGGGGCCCGCACAGATACGCAGTATTTT. It specifies CASSEAPTGARTDTQYF. The chain recombines TRBV5-1 with TRBJ2-3; 8 bases line up with TRBD1. V lost 4 bases and J lost 1; bases outside the gene matches: 11. This CDR3 has 17 amino acids. Germline CDR1 reads SGHRS; CDR2 reads YFSETQ. The full variable domain, in which reference TRBV5-1 and TRBJ2-3 provide the parts outside the CDR3, is KAGVTQTPRYLIKTRGQQVTLSCSPISGHRSVSWYQQTPGQGLQFLFEYFSETQRNKGNFPGRFSGRQFSNSRSEMNVSTLELGDSALYLCASSEAPTGARTDTQYFGPGTRLTVL.

The rearrangement links TRBV7-2 to TRBJ1-5; 8 bases map to TRBD1. This CDR3 contains 15 residues. V dropped 0 bases and J dropped 4; count of bases not matched to a gene: 2. CDR1 and CDR2 (germline): SGHTA, FQGNSA. Written as DNA, the CDR3 is TGTGCCAGCAGCTTAGCTGGGACAGGTAATCAGCCCCAGCATTTT. It is translated as CASSLAGTGNQPQHF.

The J gene is TRBJ2-5, the V gene TRBV11-2; 9 positions match TRBD2. CDR3 length: 16 amino acids. CDR1 is SGHAT, CDR2 FQNNGV, per germline. V shed 5 bases and J 1 base; nucleotides not matched to a gene: 8. Here the CDR3 DNA reads TGTGCCAGCAGCCCCCGGGGCGGGAGGGGCCAAGAGACCCAGTACTTC. Amino acids: CASSPRGGRGQETQYF.

The chain employs TRBV7-2 and TRBJ1-2, with D perhaps TRBD1 (6 bases). CDR3 length equals 14 residues. CDR1 is SGHTA, CDR2 FQGNSA, per germline. Trimming left V 5 bases short and J 1 base short, with 11 bases between. The CDR3 nucleotides read TGTGCCAGCAGCCCCGACAGGTTTAACTATGGCTACACCTTC. Translation: CASSPDRFNYGYTF.

The rearrangement links TRBV19 to TRBJ1-6; no firm D call. The CDR3 is made up of 12 amino acids. CDR1 and CDR2 (germline): LNHDA, SQIVND (reference sequence). V lost 7 bases, J lost 9 bases, and 10 bases lay in between. The CDR3 region is CASIQSSSPLHF. Here the CDR3 DNA reads TGTGCCAGTATACAATCATCTTCACCCCTCCACTTT. The variable domain in full, completed from reference TRBV19 and TRBJ1-6, reads DGGITQSPKYLFRKEGQNVTLSCEQNLNHDAMYWYRQDPGQGLRLIYYSQIVNDFQKGDIAEGYSVSREKKESFPLTVTSAQKNPTAFYLCASIQSSSPLHFGNGTRLTVT.

This sequence joins TRBV24-1 and TRBJ2-4; D gene uncertain. The germline gives CDR1 KGHDR, CDR2 SFDVKD. V lost 3 bases, J lost 8 bases, and 13 bases lay in between. There are 14 residues in the CDR3. CDR3 bases: TGTGCCACCAGTGATATTAACAGTATGGACATTCAGTACTTC. Protein: CATSDINSMDIQYF.

V gene TRBV7-3 combines with J gene TRBJ2-7; TRBD2 agrees at 10 bases. Germline V gene data show CDR1 as SGHTA and CDR2 as FQGTGA. The CDR3 contains 16 residues. The trim removed 5 bases at V and 2 bases at J, leaving 9 bases unmatched. CDR3 coding DNA: TGTGCCAGCAGCCCTAACTCCGGACTAGCGGCCTACGAGCAGTACTTC. Translating it yields CASSPNSGLAAYEQYF. Using reference TRBV7-3 and TRBJ2-7 for the parts outside the CDR3, the full variable domain is GAGVSQTPSNKVTEKGKYVELRCDPISGHTALYWYRQSLGQGPEFLIYFQGTGAADDSGLPNDRFFAVRPEGSVSTLKIQRTERGDSAVYLCASSPNSGLAAYEQYFGPGTRLTVT.

The chain combines TRBV30 with TRBJ1-2, with D perhaps TRBD1 (5 bases). Germline CDR1 GTSNPN, CDR2 SVGIG (reference sequence). The CDR3 has 12 amino acids. V dropped 3 bases and J dropped 9 bases, with 14 bases sitting between them. In DNA, the CDR3 is TGTGCCTGGAGCAAGGGGCCTTCCAGCTACACCTTC. Amino acid sequence: CAWSKGPSSYTF.

CDR3 sequence (DNA): TGTGCCTGGAGCACCACGGGTTATGGCTACACCTTC. This sequence encodes CAWSTTGYGYTF. The J gene is TRBJ1-2, the V gene TRBV30; D gene unclear. Germline V gene lookup returns CDR1 GTSNPN and CDR2 SVGIG (reference sequence). Trimming left V 3 bases short and J 5 bases short, with 10 bases between. The CDR3 has 12 amino acids.

The CDR3 loop reads CASSSLAGNTEAFF. The CDR3 coding sequence is TGTGCCAGCAGCTCACTTGCGGGTAACACTGAAGCTTTCTTT. The gene calls are TRBV7-2 and TRBJ1-1; no definite D call. Germline V gene lookup returns CDR1 SGHTA and CDR2 FQGNSA. V was shortened by 4 bases and J by 2 bases, with 11 bases between the two germline ends. This CDR3 is built from 14 residues.

This clone was recorded only once. The chain couples TRBV2 to TRBJ1-1; D perhaps matches TRBD1 (5 bases). V was cut by 6 bases and J by 6 bases, with 14 bases left in between. This CDR3 has 13 amino acids. In germline, CDR1 is SNHLY, CDR2 FYNNEI. This chain's CDR3 is CASRGEGLAEAFF. Written as DNA, the CDR3 is TGTGCCAGCAGGGGGGAGGGTTTGGCTGAAGCTTTCTTT.